The entry below describes one TCR beta chain. Some clones are missing from TCRdb's copy, which holds only in-frame ones; the method was immunoSEQ multiplex PCR. The sample carries hundreds of thousands of clones, roughly 84% recorded once. This sample is drawn from a study of blood T cell repertoires in COVID-19. Study-wide context: Collection of acute and convalescent COVID-19 samples took place in the United States, Italy and Spain. The analysed material was cDNA or gDNA that came from T cells, B-cell-depleted T cells, or PBMCs.

Sequencing input: peripheral blood. The sequence was collected from a man in his forties with acute or convalescent COVID-19.

The CDR3 sequence is CASSDSRIAGGQDTQYF. The CDR3 bases are TGTGCCAGCAGTGACTCGAGAATAGCGGGGGGGCAGGATACGCAGTATTTT. The rearrangement joins TRBV6-4 to TRBJ2-3; 11 bases map to TRBD2. The V gene's germline CDR1 is MRHNA and CDR2 SNTAGT. With V trimmed by 0 bases and J by 6 bases, 8 bases remained unmatched. The length of the CDR3 is 17 residues.